The 17 T cell receptor beta chains below come from one sample, sequenced in a study of T cell responses to AZD1222 COVID-19 vaccine. The data were produced by immunoSEQ multiplex PCR, yet TCRdb's version contains in-frame clones alone and is incomplete. The sample consists of 100,000 or so clones, around 94% of them appearing once. The source material was peripheral blood, sampled on day 0 of AZD1222 vaccination. The origin of the receptors is an adult in good health.

The CDR3 DNA reads as TGTGCCAGCAGCTTCCGGGACCCCCGAGCGGGTTTGACTGAAGCTTTCTTT. Protein product: CASSFRDPRAGLTEAFF. The chain recombines TRBV5-5 with TRBJ1-1; D might be TRBD1 (5 bases). CDR3 length: 17 residues. The V and J ends lost 2 bases and 5 bases respectively, with 22 bases between them. Looked up from germline, CDR1 is SGHKS and CDR2 is YYEKEE (reference sequence).

The chain combines TRBV27 with TRBJ1-6; D is undetermined. Deletions cut 6 bases from V and 4 bases from J, with 10 bases between. Germline-derived CDR1 and CDR2 are MNHEY and SMNVEV (reference sequence). This CDR3 has 14 residues. The CDR3 coding sequence is TGTGCCAGCAGACCGGGAAGATATAATTCACCCCTCCACTTT. Protein product: CASRPGRYNSPLHF.

The chain uses TRBV24-1 and TRBJ1-2; D remains ambiguous. Trimming removed 5 bases from V and 7 bases from J, with 7 bases in between. This CDR3 region has 11 residues. CDR1 is KGHDR and CDR2 is SFDVKD in the germline V gene. The CDR3 loop is CATSATSGYTF. CDR3 DNA: TGTGCCACCAGTGCGACTTCTGGCTACACCTTC.

This sequence joins TRBV11-2 and TRBJ2-7; no firm D call. V was clipped by 3 bases and J by 3 bases, with 12 bases between them. There are 14 residues in the CDR3. Germline V CDR1 and CDR2: SGHAT, FQNNGV. The CDR3 is CASSFLLPHYEQYF. In DNA form, the CDR3 reads TGTGCCAGCAGCTTTTTGTTACCCCACTACGAGCAGTACTTC.

This chain connects TRBV5-1 to TRBJ1-5, with no clear D. Germline V gene lookup returns CDR1 SGHRS and CDR2 YFSETQ. The CDR3 loop spans 15 amino acids. The germline V and J ends were trimmed by 4 bases and 2 bases, with 13 bases remaining between them. CDR3 in DNA: TGCGCCAGCAGCGAGGCGGGGTCGGGCAATCAGCCCCAGCATTTT. Its protein is CASSEAGSGNQPQHF.

The chain combines TRBV9 with TRBJ2-3, with D possibly TRBD1 on 6 matching bases. Germline-derived CDR1 and CDR2 are SGDLS and YYNGEE. The V gene lost 3 bases and the J gene lost 2 bases, with 16 bases spanning the gap. CDR3 size: 16 residues. CDR3 sequence (DNA): TGTGCCAGCAGCGCCCGGCGAGGACAGCACACAGATACGCAGTATTTT. Translating gives CASSARRGQHTDTQYF.

This chain uses TRBV28 with TRBJ2-7; D is possibly TRBD1 (6 bases). Trimming left V 6 bases short and J 7 bases short, with 13 bases between. CDR1 MDHEN and CDR2 SYDVKM come from the germline V gene. There are 12 residues in the CDR3. The CDR3 coding sequence is TGTGCCAGCAGCCGGACAGAGGGAGAGCAGTACTTC. It encodes CASSRTEGEQYF. The full variable domain, completed using reference TRBV28 and TRBJ2-7, is DVKVTQSSRYLVKRTGEKVFLECVQDMDHENMFWYRQDPGLGLRLIYFSYDVKMKEKGDIPEGYSVSREKKERFSLILESASTNQTSMYLCASSRTEGEQYFGPGTRLTVT.

This clone was observed a single time. This chain uses TRBV12-3 or TRBV12-4 with TRBJ1-4; unclear D gene. The V and J ends lost 1 base and 7 bases respectively, with 7 bases between them. This CDR3 is 13 amino acids long. The CDR3 sequence is CASSLGRVEKLFF. CDR3 in DNA: TGTGCCAGCAGTTTAGGGCGCGTTGAAAAACTGTTTTTT.

V gene TRBV19 combines with J gene TRBJ1-6, with 7 bases matching TRBD1. Germline V lookup: CDR1 LNHDA, CDR2 SQIVND (reference sequence). The CDR3 is made up of 13 amino acids. Trimming cost V 8 bases and J 7 bases; bases outside gene matches: 5. Here the CDR3 reads CASADRRNSPLHF. The CDR3 DNA follows: TGTGCCAGTGCGGACAGGCGGAATTCACCCCTCCACTTT.

The CDR3 bases are TGTGCCAGCAGTTGGCGTAATTCACCCCTCCACTTT. Translated: CASSWRNSPLHF. V and J are TRBV27 and TRBJ1-6; D is unresolved. The V and J ends lost 4 bases and 6 bases respectively, with 4 bases between them. Germline V gene lookup returns CDR1 MNHEY and CDR2 SMNVEV (reference sequence). The CDR3 covers 12 residues.

The chain joins TRBV19 to TRBJ1-1; possible D gene TRBD1, 6 bases. CDR1 and CDR2 (germline): LNHDA, SQIVND (reference sequence). The CDR3 spans 15 residues. Trimming shortened V by 3 bases and J by 1 base, and 12 bases separated the two germline ends. The CDR3 protein is CASSIGRTENTEAFF. The CDR3 DNA follows: TGTGCCAGTAGTATTGGAAGGACAGAGAACACTGAAGCTTTCTTT.

This rearrangement joins TRBV28 to TRBJ1-2; D is unresolved. This CDR3 has 13 residues. Germline V gene lookup returns CDR1 MDHEN and CDR2 SYDVKM. V was pared by 2 bases and J by 2 bases, with 6 bases between. The CDR3 region is CASSLVQNYGYTF. The DNA of the CDR3 is TGTGCCAGCAGTTTAGTCCAGAACTATGGCTACACCTTC.

V usage is TRBV6-5 and J usage is TRBJ1-4; possibly TRBD1 for D (5 bases). V lost 6 bases to trimming and J lost 8 bases, with 16 bases between them. In germline, CDR1 is MNHEY, CDR2 SVGAGI. The CDR3 sequence is 14 residues long. The CDR3 nucleotides are TGTGCCAGCAGCCGCACTAGTGGGGCGGAAAAACTGTTTTTT. The encoded protein is CASSRTSGAEKLFF.

The rearrangement joins TRBV3-1 (or the pseudogene TRBV3-2) to TRBJ2-3; 10 bases agree with TRBD2. Looked up from germline, CDR1 is LGHDT and CDR2 is YNNKEL (reference sequence). The CDR3 is 14 amino acids. V lost 6 bases, J lost 3 bases, and 3 bases stayed unmatched. CDR3 sequence: CASSLAGETDTQYF. CDR3 bases: TGTGCCAGCAGTCTAGCGGGAGAGACAGATACGCAGTATTTT.

The V call is TRBV3-1 (or the pseudogene TRBV3-2), the J call TRBJ1-1; unclear D gene. The CDR3 totals 13 residues. The V and J ends lost 8 bases and 0 bases respectively, with 10 bases between them. Germline V lookup: CDR1 LGHDT, CDR2 YNNKEL (reference sequence). CDR3: CASGHKLNTEAFF. DNA for the CDR3: TGTGCCAGCGGTCACAAATTGAACACTGAAGCTTTCTTT.

The chain uses TRBV7-3 and TRBJ2-3; D is unclear. The CDR3 totals 14 residues. Trimming took off 2 bases at V and 6 bases at J, with 12 bases between the two ends. Germline CDR1 SGHTA, CDR2 FQGTGA. The CDR3 DNA reads as TGTGCCAGCAGCTTAGGCCCCAGGCCGGATACGCAGTATTTT. Encoded protein: CASSLGPRPDTQYF.

The chain couples TRBV5-1 to TRBJ1-2, with 8 bases matching TRBD1. Per the germline V gene, CDR1 is SGHRS and CDR2 is YFSETQ. This CDR3 region has 16 residues. V shed 0 bases, J shed 2 bases, and the junction held 6 bases outside the gene matches. CDR3 bases: TGCGCCAGCAGCTTGGCCCCCCAGGGGGCGAACTATGGCTACACCTTC. It codes for CASSLAPQGANYGYTF.